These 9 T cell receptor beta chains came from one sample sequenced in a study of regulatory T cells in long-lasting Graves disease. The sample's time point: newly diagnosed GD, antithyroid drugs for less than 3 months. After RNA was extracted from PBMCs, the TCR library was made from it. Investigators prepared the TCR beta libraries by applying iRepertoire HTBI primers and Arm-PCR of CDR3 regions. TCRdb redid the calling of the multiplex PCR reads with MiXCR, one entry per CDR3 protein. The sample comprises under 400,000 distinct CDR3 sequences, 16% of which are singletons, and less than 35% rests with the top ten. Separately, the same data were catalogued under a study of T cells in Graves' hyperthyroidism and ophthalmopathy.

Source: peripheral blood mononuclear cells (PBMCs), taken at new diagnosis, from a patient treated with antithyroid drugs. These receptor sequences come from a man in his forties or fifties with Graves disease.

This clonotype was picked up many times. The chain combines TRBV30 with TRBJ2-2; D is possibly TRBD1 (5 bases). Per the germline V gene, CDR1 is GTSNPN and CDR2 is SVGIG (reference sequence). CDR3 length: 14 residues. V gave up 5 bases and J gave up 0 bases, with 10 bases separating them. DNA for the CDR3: TGTGCCTGGCGAGGACACGCGAACACCGGGGAGCTGTTTTTT. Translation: CAWRGHANTGELFF.

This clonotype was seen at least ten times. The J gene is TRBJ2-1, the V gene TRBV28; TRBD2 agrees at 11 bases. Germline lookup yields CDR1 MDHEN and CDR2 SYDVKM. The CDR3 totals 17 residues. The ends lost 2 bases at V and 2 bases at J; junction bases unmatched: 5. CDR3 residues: CASSLPGLAVAYNEQFF. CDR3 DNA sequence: TGTGCCAGCAGTTTACCGGGACTAGCGGTTGCCTACAATGAGCAGTTCTTC.

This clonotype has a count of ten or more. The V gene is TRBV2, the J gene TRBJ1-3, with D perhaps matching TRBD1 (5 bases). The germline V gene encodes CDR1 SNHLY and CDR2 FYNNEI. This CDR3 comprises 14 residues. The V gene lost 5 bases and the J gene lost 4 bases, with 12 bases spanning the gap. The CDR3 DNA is TGTGCCAGCAGTTTGCAGGGTCGGGGAAACACCATATATTTT. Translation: CASSLQGRGNTIYF.

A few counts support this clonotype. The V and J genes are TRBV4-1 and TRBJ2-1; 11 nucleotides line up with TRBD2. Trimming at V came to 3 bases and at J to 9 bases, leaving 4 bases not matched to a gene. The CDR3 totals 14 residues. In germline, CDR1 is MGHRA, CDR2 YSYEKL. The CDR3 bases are TGCGCCAGCAGCCAGGGGACTAGCGGCGGTGAGCAGTTCTTC. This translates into CASSQGTSGGEQFF.

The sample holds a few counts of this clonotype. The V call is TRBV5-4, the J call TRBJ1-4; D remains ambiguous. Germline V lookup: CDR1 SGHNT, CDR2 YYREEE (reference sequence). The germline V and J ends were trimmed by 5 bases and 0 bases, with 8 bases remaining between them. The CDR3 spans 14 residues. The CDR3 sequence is CASRRDATNEKLFF. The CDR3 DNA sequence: TGTGCCAGCAGGCGCGATGCAACTAATGAAAAACTGTTTTTT.

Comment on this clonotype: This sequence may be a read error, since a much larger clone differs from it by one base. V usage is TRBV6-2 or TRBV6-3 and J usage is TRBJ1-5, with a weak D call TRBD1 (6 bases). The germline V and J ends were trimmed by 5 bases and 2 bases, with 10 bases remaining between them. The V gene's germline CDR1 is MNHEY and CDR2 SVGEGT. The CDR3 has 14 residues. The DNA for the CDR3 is TGTGCCAGCAGTGAAGCAGGGGGCAATCAGCCCCAGCATTTT. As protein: CASSEAGGNQPQHF.

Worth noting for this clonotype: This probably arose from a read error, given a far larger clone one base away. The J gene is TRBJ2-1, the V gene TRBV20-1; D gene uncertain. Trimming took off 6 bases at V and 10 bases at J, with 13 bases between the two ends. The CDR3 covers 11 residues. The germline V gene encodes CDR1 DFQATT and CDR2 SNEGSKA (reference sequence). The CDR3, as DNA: TGCAGTGCCCCCCTGCCCCACGAGCAGTTCTTC. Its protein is CSAPLPHEQFF.

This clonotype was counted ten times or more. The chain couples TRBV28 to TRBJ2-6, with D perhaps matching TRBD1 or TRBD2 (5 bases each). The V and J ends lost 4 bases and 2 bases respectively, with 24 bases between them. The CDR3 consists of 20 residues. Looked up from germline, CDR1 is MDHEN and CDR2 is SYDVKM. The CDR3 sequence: CASSWVLWQGRPAGANVLTF. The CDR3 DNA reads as TGTGCCAGCAGTTGGGTTTTATGGCAGGGACGCCCAGCTGGGGCCAACGTCCTGACTTTC.

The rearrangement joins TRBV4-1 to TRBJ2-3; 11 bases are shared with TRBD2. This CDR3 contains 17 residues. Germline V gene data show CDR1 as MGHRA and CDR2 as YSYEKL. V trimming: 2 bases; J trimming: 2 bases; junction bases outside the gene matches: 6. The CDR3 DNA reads TGCGCCAGCAGCCAACGCCTGACTAGCGGGGACACAGATACGCAGTATTTT. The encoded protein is CASSQRLTSGDTDTQYF.